One and the same sample provided the 16 T cell receptor beta chains below, sequenced in a study of cytomegalovirus exposure and HLA in healthy donors. PCR amplification relied on 60 Vbeta primers (plus 13 Jbeta primers). TCRdb keeps only in-frame clones here, not all; method: immunoSEQ multiplex PCR. Counted here are some 130,000 clones, roughly 80% occurring once; the ten biggest clones make up just over 2.5%. Sequencing was performed on PBMCs. The origin of the receptors is a man aged 25 to 40 in good health and CMV-seronegative.

This clone came up once. CDR3 sequence: CASSDPRQRPSYEQYF. The CDR3 nucleotides are TGTGCCAGCAGCGACCCCAGACAGAGACCCTCCTACGAGCAGTACTTC. This sequence joins TRBV7-8 and TRBJ2-7; maybe TRBD1 (5 bases). CDR1 and CDR2 (germline): SGHVS, FQNEAQ. The V end lost 5 bases, the J end lost 0 bases, and 17 bases lay between the germline ends. CDR3 length: 16 residues. Using reference TRBV7-8 and TRBJ2-7 for the parts outside the CDR3, the full variable domain is GAGVSQSPRYKVAKRGQDVALRCDPISGHVSLFWYQQALGQGPEFLTYFQNEAQLDKSGLPSDRFFAERPEGSVSTLKIQRTQQEDSAVYLCASSDPRQRPSYEQYFGPGTRLTVT.

J is TRBJ1-5 and V is TRBV27; D is undetermined. Trimming left V 2 bases short and J 4 bases short, with 6 bases between. This CDR3 is 13 amino acids long. In germline, CDR1 is MNHEY, CDR2 SMNVEV (reference sequence). The CDR3 coding sequence is TGTGCCAGCAGTTTAAGAGGGAATCAGCCCCAGCATTTT. Translating it yields CASSLRGNQPQHF.

The rearrangement joins TRBV19 to TRBJ1-1, with 12 bases identical to TRBD1. This CDR3 has 16 amino acids. V trimming: 9 bases; J trimming: 4 bases; junction bases outside the gene matches: 12. The V gene's germline CDR1 is LNHDA and CDR2 SQIVND (reference sequence). Here the CDR3 reads CASKVGQGASLTEAFF. The CDR3 DNA follows: TGTGCCAGCAAAGTGGGACAGGGGGCAAGTCTCACTGAAGCTTTCTTT.

This sequence joins TRBV27 and TRBJ2-7; 13 bases agree with TRBD2. The germline CDR1 and CDR2 sequences are MNHEY and SMNVEV (reference sequence). Trimming at V came to 5 bases and at J to 2 bases, leaving 3 bases not matched to a gene. The CDR3 totals 15 residues. The CDR3 DNA follows: TGTGCCAGCAGTCACGGACTAGCGGGAGCCTACGAGCAGTACTTC. Translation gives CASSHGLAGAYEQYF.

For this clone: One end of the junction is discordant with germline, which a read error may explain. J is TRBJ2-7 and V is TRBV7-9; D is ambiguous. This CDR3 comprises 12 residues. CDR1 and CDR2 from the germline V gene are SEHNR and FQNEAQ (reference sequence). CDR3 sequence: CSSSPSVDEQYF. CDR3 bases: TGTTCCAGCAGCCCGTCAGTCGACGAGCAGTACTTC.

The chain couples TRBV6-1 to TRBJ2-6; D is perhaps TRBD1 (5 bases). The CDR3 is made up of 14 amino acids. The V and J ends lost 8 bases and 4 bases respectively, with 12 bases between them. Germline V gene lookup returns CDR1 MNHNS and CDR2 SASEGT. In DNA, the CDR3 is TGTGCCAGCGCCGACAGACCCGGGGCCAACGTCCTGACTTTC. The encoded protein is CASADRPGANVLTF.

The rearrangement uses TRBV27 and TRBJ1-1, with D perhaps matching TRBD1 (6 bases). V was shortened by 5 bases and J by 7 bases, with 17 bases between the two germline ends. CDR1 is MNHEY, CDR2 SMNVEV, per germline (reference sequence). The CDR3 consists of 14 residues. In DNA, the CDR3 is TGTGCCAGCAGTCCGTATAGGACAGAGTTTGAAGCTTTCTTT. Amino acids: CASSPYRTEFEAFF.

The chain uses TRBV9 and TRBJ2-7, with 8 positions matching TRBD2. J was trimmed by 4 bases and V by 6 bases; bases with no gene match: 9. This CDR3 has 14 residues. CDR1 and CDR2 (germline): SGDLS, YYNGEE. This CDR3 reads CASTQTGLGYEQYF. In DNA form, the CDR3 reads TGTGCCAGCACCCAAACGGGACTAGGGTACGAGCAGTACTTC.

This clone was observed a handful of times. This sequence joins TRBV15 and TRBJ2-7; 7 bases fit TRBD2. CDR1 is LNHNV and CDR2 is YYDKDF in the germline V gene (reference sequence). With 3 bases clipped from V and 3 bases from J, the junction kept 20 bases outside the gene matches. The CDR3 has 19 residues. DNA of the CDR3: TGTGCCACCAGCAGGTCGACTCCTCGGAGGGGAGGGTCAATCTACGAGCAGTACTTC. Protein product: CATSRSTPRRGGSIYEQYF.

The V gene is TRBV19, the J gene TRBJ1-5; D possibly corresponds to TRBD1 (5 bases). The CDR3 is 16 amino acids. Germline V lookup: CDR1 LNHDA, CDR2 SQIVND (reference sequence). Trimming stripped 4 bases from V and 6 bases from J, with 19 bases between. CDR3 protein: CASSREQASLPQPQHF. Here the CDR3 DNA reads TGTGCCAGTAGTAGGGAACAGGCGAGCTTACCTCAGCCCCAGCATTTT.

The rearrangement uses TRBV2 and TRBJ2-3; TRBD2 aligns across 7 bases. Germline CDR1 SNHLY, CDR2 FYNNEI. Trimming at V came to 1 base and at J to 7 bases, leaving 11 bases not matched to a gene. This CDR3 spans 16 amino acids. The CDR3 nucleotides read TGTGCCAGCAGTGAAGTCTGGGACTATTTGGGAAATACGCAGTATTTT. Its protein is CASSEVWDYLGNTQYF.

This rearrangement joins TRBV9 to TRBJ1-3; a weak D match, TRBD1 (5 bases). CDR1 is SGDLS, CDR2 YYNGEE, per germline. This CDR3 comprises 13 residues. Trimming took 3 bases from V and 2 from J, leaving 6 bases between them. CDR3 region: CASSEGTGNTIYF. DNA for the CDR3: TGTGCCAGCAGCGAGGGGACTGGAAACACCATATATTTT.

The gene calls are TRBV5-1 and TRBJ2-7, with 7 bases that match TRBD1. Germline CDR1 is SGHRS and CDR2 is YFSETQ. CDR3 length: 15 amino acids. Trimming took 0 bases from V and 1 from J; bases not matched to a gene: 4. CDR3 region: CASSLGETGSYEQYF. In DNA form, the CDR3 reads TGCGCCAGCAGCTTGGGCGAGACAGGGTCCTACGAGCAGTACTTC.

V gene TRBV4-1 combines with J gene TRBJ2-2; 7 positions match TRBD2. The CDR3 is made up of 17 amino acids. The germline V gene encodes CDR1 MGHRA and CDR2 YSYEKL. With V trimmed by 0 bases and J by 8 bases, 12 bases remained unmatched. The CDR3 here is CASSQDGGRVGAGELFF. The CDR3 DNA follows: TGCGCCAGCAGCCAAGATGGGGGGAGGGTTGGAGCAGGGGAGCTGTTTTTT.

The CDR3 region is CASLSGRDSYNEQFF. The CDR3 nucleotides read TGTGCCAGCCTTAGCGGGAGGGACTCCTACAATGAGCAGTTCTTC. The genes are TRBV11-2 and TRBJ2-1, with 11 nucleotides matching TRBD2. This CDR3 is built from 15 residues. The germline CDR1 and CDR2 sequences are SGHAT and FQNNGV. The trim removed 8 bases at V and 0 bases at J, leaving 3 bases unmatched.

This chain connects TRBV23-1 to TRBJ2-2; the match to TRBD2 covers 15 bases. TRBV23-1 is placed among ORFs of uncertain function. The CDR3 length is 20 residues. The ends lost 3 bases at V and 6 bases at J; junction bases unmatched: 14. CDR3 region: CASSQGTGTSGRSFAGELFF. In DNA, the CDR3 is TGCGCCAGCAGTCAGGGCACCGGGACTAGCGGGAGGTCCTTTGCCGGGGAGCTGTTTTTT.